This T cell receptor beta chain was sequenced during a study of T cell responses to AZD1222 COVID-19 vaccine. Study-level points and caveats: Distributed over spike, vaccine-associated CD4 TCRs predominated at 160-218 and 743-854.

The trim removed 6 bases at V and 4 bases at J, leaving 4 bases unmatched. CDR3 size: 13 residues. Looked up from germline, CDR1 is MNHEY and CDR2 is SMNVEV (reference sequence). Remarks on this clone: What it binds is unknown.

The data were produced by immunoSEQ multiplex PCR, yet TCRdb's version contains in-frame clones alone and is incomplete. The sample contains 95,000 to 130,000 clones, about 90% of which appear only once. V usage is TRBV27 and J usage is TRBJ1-2; 8 bases align to TRBD1. The sequencing here drew on peripheral blood, taken on day 0 of AZD1222 vaccination. This sequence was found in an adult in good health. The CDR3 DNA follows: TGTGCCAGCAGGCCAACAGGGGGCTATGGCTACACCTTC. Protein: CASRPTGGYGYTF.